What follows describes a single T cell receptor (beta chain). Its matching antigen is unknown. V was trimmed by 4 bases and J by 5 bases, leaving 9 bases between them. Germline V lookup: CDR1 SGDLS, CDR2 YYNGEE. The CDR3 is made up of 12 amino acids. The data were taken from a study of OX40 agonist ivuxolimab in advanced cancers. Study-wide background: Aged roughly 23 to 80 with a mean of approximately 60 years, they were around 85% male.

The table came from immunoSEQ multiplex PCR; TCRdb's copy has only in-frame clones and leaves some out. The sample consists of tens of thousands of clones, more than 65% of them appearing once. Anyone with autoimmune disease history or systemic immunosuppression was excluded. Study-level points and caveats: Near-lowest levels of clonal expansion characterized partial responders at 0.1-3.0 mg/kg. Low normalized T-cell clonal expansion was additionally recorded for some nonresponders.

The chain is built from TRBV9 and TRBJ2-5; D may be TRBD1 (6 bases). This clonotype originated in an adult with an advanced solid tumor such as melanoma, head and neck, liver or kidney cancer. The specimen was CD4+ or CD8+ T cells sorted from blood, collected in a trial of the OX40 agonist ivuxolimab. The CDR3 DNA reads TGTGCCAGCAGCACCACAGGGGAGACCCAGTACTTC. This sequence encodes CASSTTGETQYF.